This T cell receptor beta chain derives from a study of blood T cells in healthy people across ages. V lost 0 bases, J lost 4 bases, and 7 bases stayed unmatched. Looked up from germline, CDR1 is LGHNA and CDR2 is YSLEER. CDR3 length equals 16 residues. This clonotype was detected a few times. Then a second PCR, running about 7 to 11 cycles, was carried out with a sample-barcoded 5' primer and a J-beta primer mix. TCRdb analysed the 5' RACE reads with MiXCR anew, one entry per CDR3 protein. The table has 650,000 to 1,000,000 distinct CDR3 sequences, 35% to 40% seen once; the top ten hold over 10%. This sequence joins TRBV4-3 and TRBJ1-1; 8 positions match TRBD1. Sequencing input: blood. The TCR sequence derives from a man between 18 and 29 years old in good health. The CDR3 bases are TGCGCCAGCAGCCAAGATGGGGGACAGGACCTCACTGAAGCTTTCTTT. Translation: CASSQDGGQDLTEAFF.